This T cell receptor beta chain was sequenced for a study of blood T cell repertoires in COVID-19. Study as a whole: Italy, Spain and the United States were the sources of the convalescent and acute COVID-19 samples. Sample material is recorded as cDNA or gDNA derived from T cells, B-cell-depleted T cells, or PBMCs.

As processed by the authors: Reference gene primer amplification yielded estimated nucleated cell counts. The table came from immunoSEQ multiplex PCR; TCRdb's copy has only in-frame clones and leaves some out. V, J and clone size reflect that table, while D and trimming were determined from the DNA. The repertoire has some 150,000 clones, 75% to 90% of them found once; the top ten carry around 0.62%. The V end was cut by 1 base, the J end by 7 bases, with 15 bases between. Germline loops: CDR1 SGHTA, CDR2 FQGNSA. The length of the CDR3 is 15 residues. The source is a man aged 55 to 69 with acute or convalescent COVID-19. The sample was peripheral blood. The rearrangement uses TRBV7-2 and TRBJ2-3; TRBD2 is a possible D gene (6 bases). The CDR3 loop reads CASSLVSGLANTQYF. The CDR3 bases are TGTGCCAGCAGCTTAGTGAGCGGCCTAGCGAATACGCAGTATTTT.